Listed here are 29 T cell receptor beta chains from one sample, sequenced in a study of human T cells and chemical hapten exposure. Stated time point: patch test 2, 6 weeks after DPC sensitization. Treatment noted: therapeutic diphenylcyclopropenone sensitization with weekly scalp DPC. TCRdb reprocessed the RACE reads via MiXCR and lists one record per CDR3 protein. The sample lists 35,000 to 50,000 distinct CDR3 sequences, just under 9% occurring once. Here the sequenced sample was whole blood, taken in connection with sensitization to the hapten diphenylcyclopropenone (DPC). The origin of the receptors is a woman between 40 and 50 years old with alopecia areata. Some clones in this sample may be carry-over from other donors' samples.

The rearrangement uses TRBV11-2 and TRBJ2-5; the D gene is possibly TRBD2 (5 bases). The CDR3 is made up of 18 amino acids. Trimming shortened V by 5 bases and J by 2 bases, and 24 bases separated the two germline ends. CDR1 is SGHAT, CDR2 FQNNGV, per germline. The CDR3 region is CASSQIGPRASFQETQYF. The DNA of the CDR3 is TGTGCCAGCAGCCAAATCGGCCCTCGGGCTAGCTTTCAAGAGACCCAGTACTTC.

This clonotype was observed at least ten times. This chain connects TRBV12-3 or TRBV12-4 to TRBJ1-6; D may be TRBD1 (6 bases). The CDR3 covers 15 residues. With 1 base removed from V and 7 bases from J, the gap between germline ends came to 11 bases. The CDR3 here is CASSLDDRTNSPLHF. The CDR3 DNA sequence: TGTGCCAGCAGTTTAGACGACAGGACGAATTCACCCCTCCACTTT.

At least ten counts were recorded for this clonotype. The chain carries TRBV12-3 or TRBV12-4 and TRBJ2-3; the D gene is possibly TRBD1 (5 bases). The V and J ends lost 0 bases and 8 bases respectively, with 15 bases between them. The CDR3 spans 15 residues. CDR3 sequence: CASSLASGTQGTQYF. The CDR3 DNA reads as TGTGCCAGCAGTTTAGCTTCGGGTACGCAGGGTACGCAGTATTTT.

This clonotype was seen at least ten times. The CDR3 loop reads CASSLFSGNYEQYF. CDR3 DNA sequence: TGTGCCAGCAGTTTATTCTCCGGGAACTACGAGCAGTACTTC. V gene TRBV27 combines with J gene TRBJ2-7; weak D call: TRBD2 (5 bases). CDR1 MNHEY and CDR2 SMNVEV come from the germline V gene (reference sequence). V lost 1 base, J lost 3 bases, and 10 bases lay in between. The CDR3 has 14 residues.

The chain carries TRBV2 and TRBJ1-1; possible D gene TRBD1, 6 bases. In germline, CDR1 is SNHLY, CDR2 FYNNEI. The CDR3 loop spans 14 amino acids. The V end lost 5 bases, the J end lost 4 bases, and 14 bases lay between the germline ends. CDR3 nucleotide sequence: TGTGCCAGCAGTCGTCAGGGGCTAGTCACTGAAGCTTTCTTT. It yields the protein CASSRQGLVTEAFF.

This clonotype was seen only a few times. The chain employs TRBV7-2 and TRBJ1-1; D might be TRBD1 (6 bases). This CDR3 is 14 amino acids long. Germline CDR1 is SGHTA and CDR2 is FQGNSA. Trimming cost V 1 base and J 5 bases, with 11 bases left between them. CDR3 residues: CASSLEQGRTEAFF. CDR3 sequence (DNA): TGTGCCAGCAGCTTAGAACAGGGACGAACTGAAGCTTTCTTT.

This clonotype has a count of ten or more. This chain uses TRBV11-2 with TRBJ2-3, with 8 bases fitting TRBD2. The ends lost 5 bases at V and 1 base at J; junction bases unmatched: 5. Germline assignment: CDR1 SGHAT and CDR2 FQNNGV. The CDR3 extends over 15 amino acids. CDR3 sequence reads: CASSQGRGGTDTQYF. CDR3 coding DNA: TGTGCCAGCAGCCAGGGGCGGGGGGGCACAGATACGCAGTATTTT.

This clonotype was seen many times. The rearrangement uses TRBV7-8 and TRBJ2-3; tentative D call: TRBD1 (6 bases). CDR1 is SGHVS, CDR2 FQNEAQ, per germline. The V end was cut by 4 bases, the J end by 6 bases, with 14 bases between. The CDR3 is 14 amino acids. Written as DNA, the CDR3 is TGTGCCAGCAGCTACTACAGGGATCAGGATACGCAGTATTTT. It translates to CASSYYRDQDTQYF. Full variable domain (outside the CDR3, taken from reference TRBV7-8 and TRBJ2-3): GAGVSQSPRYKVAKRGQDVALRCDPISGHVSLFWYQQALGQGPEFLTYFQNEAQLDKSGLPSDRFFAERPEGSVSTLKIQRTQQEDSAVYLCASSYYRDQDTQYFGPGTRLTVL.

This clonotype was picked up many times. The chain employs TRBV12-3 or TRBV12-4 and TRBJ2-3; TRBD2 is a possible D gene (5 bases). Trimming shortened V by 5 bases and J by 0 bases, and 9 bases separated the two germline ends. The CDR3 extends over 14 amino acids. The CDR3 nucleotides are TGTGCCAGCAGTCCACTAGGAAGCACAGATACGCAGTATTTT. This translates into CASSPLGSTDTQYF.

This clonotype was counted ten times or more. This chain uses TRBV5-1 with TRBJ2-3, with TRBD1 identical over 8 bases. V shed 4 bases and J 5 bases; nucleotides not matched to a gene: 9. The CDR3 is made up of 15 amino acids. The V gene's germline CDR1 is SGHRS and CDR2 YFSETQ. CDR3 in DNA: TGCGCCAGCAGCCGCGGACAGGGCACTGGAGATACGCAGTATTTT. Translation: CASSRGQGTGDTQYF.

The chain uses TRBV12-3 or TRBV12-4 and TRBJ2-7; the match to TRBD1 covers 10 bases. The CDR3 runs 15 residues. V lost 2 bases to trimming and J lost 5 bases; unmatched junction nucleotides: 6. In nucleotides, the CDR3 is TGTGCCAGCAGTTTATTCCCCGGGACAGGGGACGAGCAGTACTTC. Amino acid sequence: CASSLFPGTGDEQYF.

The chain uses TRBV19 and TRBJ1-5, with a possible D match to TRBD1 (6 bases). This CDR3 has 14 residues. The V and J ends lost 6 bases and 3 bases respectively, with 12 bases between them. Germline V lookup: CDR1 LNHDA, CDR2 SQIVND (reference sequence). CDR3 residues: CASSPRDNNQPQHF. In nucleotides, the CDR3 is TGTGCCAGTAGCCCAAGGGACAACAATCAGCCCCAGCATTTT.

This chain connects TRBV9 to TRBJ2-5; D gene unclear. V shed 3 bases and J shed 4 bases, with 10 bases lying between them. The CDR3 has 13 amino acids. Germline CDR1 is SGDLS and CDR2 is YYNGEE. The CDR3 bases are TGTGCCAGCAGCGCTACTATGCCAGAGACCCAGTACTTC. As protein: CASSATMPETQYF.

This clonotype came up many times. This chain connects TRBV6-4 to TRBJ2-1; 11 nucleotides match TRBD2. The CDR3 is made up of 14 amino acids. The J segment lost 10 bases and the V segment lost 2 bases, leaving 4 bases of the junction unmatched. Germline loops: CDR1 MRHNA, CDR2 SNTAGT. The CDR3 DNA sequence: TGTGCCAGCAGTGACGGACTAGCGGGTTCAGAGCAGTTCTTC. Protein: CASSDGLAGSEQFF.

In this sample, this clonotype turned up many times. The chain carries TRBV7-9 and TRBJ1-2; no definite D call. V shed 1 base and J shed 5 bases, with 5 bases lying between them. The CDR3 contains 12 residues. Germline CDR1 SEHNR, CDR2 FQNEAQ (reference sequence). This chain's CDR3 is CASSLGAYGYTF. The CDR3 DNA sequence: TGTGCCAGCAGCTTAGGAGCATATGGCTACACCTTC.

There are many counts of this clonotype. This rearrangement joins TRBV25-1 to TRBJ2-7; 8 bases fit TRBD1. The CDR3 has 14 amino acids. Trimming cost V 8 bases and J 1 base; bases outside gene matches: 7. Germline loops: CDR1 MGHDK, CDR2 SYGVNS. CDR3 DNA sequence: TGTGCCAGCCTGGGACAGGATCTTTCCTACGAGCAGTACTTC. This translates into CASLGQDLSYEQYF.

This clonotype was detected many times. J is TRBJ2-7 and V is TRBV29-1; 9 bases are shared with TRBD1. Germline values: CDR1 SQVTM, CDR2 ANQGSEA. The CDR3 runs 14 residues. Germline trimming cut 6 bases from V and 2 bases from J; bases unmatched to any gene: 8. CDR3 residues: CSVVERDRAYEQYF. The CDR3 region has the DNA TGCAGCGTCGTTGAGCGGGACAGGGCCTACGAGCAGTACTTC.

The rearrangement joins TRBV24-1 to TRBJ1-5; possible D gene TRBD1, 5 bases. Germline lookup yields CDR1 KGHDR and CDR2 SFDVKD. The length of the CDR3 is 15 residues. The CDR3 nucleotides are TGTGCTACACAACAAGGACATAGTAGCAATCAGCCCCAGCATTTT. Its translation is CATQQGHSSNQPQHF.

This clonotype was detected ten times or more. CDR3 DNA: TGCAGTGCTAGAGAGGGCAGATTAAATCAGCCCCAGCATTTT. It translates to CSAREGRLNQPQHF. The chain uses TRBV20-1 and TRBJ1-5; unclear D gene. Germline CDR1 and CDR2: DFQATT and SNEGSKA (reference sequence). The ends were cut back, 0 bases at V and 4 bases at J, with 10 bases in the middle. The length of the CDR3 is 14 residues.

At least ten counts were recorded for this clonotype. The V and J genes are TRBV13 and TRBJ2-3; D unclear. Germline V gene sequence: CDR1 PRHDT, CDR2 FYEKMQ (reference sequence). Trimming removed 0 bases from V and 0 bases from J, with 7 bases in between. This CDR3 has 15 amino acids. This CDR3 reads CASSLGLTSTDTQYF. DNA for the CDR3: TGTGCCAGCAGCTTAGGACTAACTAGCACAGATACGCAGTATTTT.

As regards this clonotype: This clone may be a read error of a much larger clone one base away. The genes are TRBV15 and TRBJ1-2; D uncertain. The CDR3 runs 14 residues. CDR1 and CDR2 (germline): LNHNV, YYDKDF (reference sequence). The V end was cut by 5 bases, the J end by 0 bases, with 10 bases between. The CDR3 spells CATSGPESNYGYTF. CDR3 bases: TGTGCCACCAGCGGACCTGAATCTAACTATGGCTACACCTTC.

Ten or more counts support this clonotype. This rearrangement joins TRBV29-1 to TRBJ1-2; 8 nucleotides agree with TRBD1. V shed 7 bases and J 2 bases; nucleotides not matched to a gene: 3. The CDR3 runs 12 residues. Germline V CDR1 and CDR2: SQVTM, ANQGSEA. CDR3 sequence: CSARTGNYGYTF. CDR3 DNA sequence: TGCAGCGCTCGGACAGGGAACTATGGCTACACCTTC.

The chain carries TRBV7-2 and TRBJ1-5, with D hard to call. Trimming took off 5 bases at V and 6 bases at J, with 11 bases between the two ends. This CDR3 has 13 amino acids. CDR1 is SGHTA, CDR2 FQGNSA, per germline. The CDR3 DNA reads TGTGCCAGCAGCGCGGGCCTCGCTCAGCCCCAGCATTTT. As protein: CASSAGLAQPQHF.

CDR3 in amino acids: CASSLVGQGAIDGYTF. The DNA of the CDR3 is TGTGCCAGCAGCTTAGTGGGGCAGGGGGCAATAGATGGCTACACCTTC. The gene calls are TRBV7-6 and TRBJ1-2; 8 bases are a match to TRBD1. Germline assignment: CDR1 SGHVS and CDR2 FNYEAQ. J was trimmed by 6 bases and V by 1 base; bases with no gene match: 10. This CDR3 is built from 16 residues.

This clonotype was seen at least ten times. The chain uses TRBV6-6 and TRBJ1-5; no clear D. The V gene's germline CDR1 is MNHNY and CDR2 SVGAGI (reference sequence). V lost 6 bases to trimming and J lost 4 bases, with 10 bases between them. The CDR3 consists of 13 residues. CDR3 residues: CASSHGQNQPQHF. In DNA, the CDR3 is TGTGCCAGCAGCCACGGCCAGAATCAGCCCCAGCATTTT.

This clonotype was found many times. V is TRBV2 and J is TRBJ2-1; 8 bases line up with TRBD2. V lost 3 bases to trimming and J lost 6 bases; unmatched junction nucleotides: 7. The CDR3 totals 15 residues. Per the germline V gene, CDR1 is SNHLY and CDR2 is FYNNEI. DNA for the CDR3: TGTGCCAGCAGTGAGAGGCTAGCGGGTGTCAATGAGCAGTTCTTC. As protein: CASSERLAGVNEQFF.

This clonotype was picked up a small number of times. The chain joins TRBV28 to TRBJ2-3, with 7 positions matching TRBD2. The CDR3 has 13 residues. Germline CDR1 MDHEN, CDR2 SYDVKM. V lost 8 bases, J lost 1 base, and 3 bases stayed unmatched. CDR3 loop: CASFRGGTDTQYF. Written as DNA, the CDR3 is TGTGCCAGCTTTCGGGGGGGCACAGATACGCAGTATTTT.

This clonotype was counted only a few times. The J gene is TRBJ1-2, the V gene TRBV5-1; no firm D call. Germline V lookup: CDR1 SGHRS, CDR2 YFSETQ. The CDR3 length is 15 residues. Between the trimmed V and J ends, which lost 0 bases and 4 bases, there was a span of 13 bases. CDR3 sequence: CASSLDLLTSYGYTF. Here the CDR3 DNA reads TGCGCCAGCAGCTTGGACCTTTTGACAAGCTATGGCTACACCTTC.

This clonotype was picked up many times. This chain links TRBV20-1 with TRBJ1-5; 12 positions agree with TRBD1. V trimming: 5 bases; J trimming: 5 bases; junction bases outside the gene matches: 10. The CDR3 is made up of 16 amino acids. Per the germline V gene, CDR1 is DFQATT and CDR2 is SNEGSKA (reference sequence). The CDR3 reads CSASPGQGAKDQPQHF. The DNA of the CDR3 is TGCAGTGCTTCCCCGGGACAGGGGGCGAAGGATCAGCCCCAGCATTTT.